The rows below give T cell receptor beta chains drawn from one sample of a study of response to subunit inactivated influenza vaccine. TCRdb re-derived calls from the RT-PCR reads in MiXCR, one entry per CDR3 protein. The profile covers 550,000 to 650,000 distinct CDR3 sequences, with over 9.5% appearing a single time and around 9.6% taken by the ten largest. Source: PBMCs from blood, taken on the day of vaccination. The receptors derive from a man aged 45 to 65 who received an inactivated influenza vaccine. Both conserved end residues are part of each CDR3. D genes are given only for firm matches. Only part of the rows carry a size: once, few, many, or a class if the clone is expanded.

V gene	clone size	J gene	D gene	CDR3 protein	CDR3 DNA
TRBV5-5	NA	TRBJ1-1	TRBD1	CASSPRATGRGTEAFF	TGTGCCAGCAGCCCCCGGGCGACAGGGAGGGGGACTGAAGCTTTCTTT
TRBV9	NA	TRBJ2-2	NA	CASSVGVNTGELFF	TGTGCCAGCAGCGTAGGTGTGAACACCGGGGAGCTGTTTTTT
TRBV6-5	NA	TRBJ1-6	NA	CASSSRGNSPLHF	TGTGCCAGCAGTTCCAGGGGTAATTCACCCCTCCACTTT
TRBV12-3/TRBV12-4	many	TRBJ2-7	NA	CASSSRSSYEQYF	TGTGCCAGCAGTTCAAGGAGTTCCTACGAGCAGTACTTC
TRBV20-1	NA	TRBJ2-5	NA	CSARVTMQETQYF	TGCAGTGCTAGAGTGACGATGCAAGAGACCCAGTACTTC
TRBV20-1	NA	TRBJ2-1	TRBD2	CSARGTSGTPPTF	TGCAGTGCTAGGGGGACTAGCGGGACCCCCCCCACCTTC
TRBV28	few	TRBJ1-2	TRBD1	CASSTTGTGAWSYGYTF	TGTGCCAGCAGTACCACCGGGACAGGGGCCTGGAGCTATGGCTACACCTTC
TRBV2	NA	TRBJ2-1	NA	CASSGGTNEQFF	TGTGCCAGCAGTGGAGGGACCAATGAGCAGTTCTTC
TRBV15	many	TRBJ2-4	NA	CATRVTASDKNIQYF	TGTGCCACCAGGGTAACGGCTAGCGATAAAAACATTCAGTACTTC
TRBV15	many	TRBJ1-2	TRBD1	CATSRDHGTAYGYTF	TGTGCCACCAGCAGAGATCATGGGACAGCCTATGGCTACACCTTC
TRBV28	many	TRBJ2-2	TRBD1	CASSLLATGDGELFF	TGTGCCAGCAGTTTACTTGCCACAGGGGACGGGGAGCTGTTTTTT
TRBV2	NA	TRBJ2-5	NA	CASSPGRPGETQYF	TGTGCCAGCTCTCCTGGACGGCCCGGGGAGACCCAGTACTTC
TRBV7-6	many	TRBJ2-5	NA	CASSLDGPVGTQYF	TGTGCCAGCAGCCTAGATGGGCCTGTGGGGACCCAGTACTTC
TRBV29-1	few	TRBJ1-1	NA	CSIRQLNTEAFF	TGCAGCATCCGACAGTTGAACACTGAAGCTTTCTTT
TRBV10-3	NA	TRBJ2-7	NA	CAISDYRDSYEQYF	TGTGCCATCAGTGATTACAGGGACTCCTACGAGCAGTACTTC
TRBV20-1	NA	TRBJ2-7	NA	CSASSGPPKFKTIVLGDPYEQYF	TGCAGTGCTAGTTCTGGACCCCCTAAATTTAAAACAATTGTCCTAGGGGATCCCTACGAGCAGTACTTC
TRBV3-1	many	TRBJ2-3	TRBD2	CASSPSGSADTQYF	TGTGCCAGCAGCCCTAGCGGGAGTGCTGATACGCAGTATTTT
TRBV7-2	NA	TRBJ2-7	TRBD2	CASSRLAAGSFNEQYF	TGTGCCAGCAGCCGCCTAGCGGCAGGAAGTTTTAACGAGCAGTACTTC
TRBV27	NA	TRBJ2-7	NA	CASSSSPGLAFGEQYF	TGTGCCAGCAGTTCCTCCCCCGGACTTGCCTTTGGCGAGCAGTACTTC
TRBV5-1	few	TRBJ2-2	NA	CASNLQGQHTGELFF	TGCGCCAGCAATCTGCAGGGGCAGCACACCGGGGAGCTGTTTTTT
TRBV6-2/TRBV6-3	NA	TRBJ1-5	TRBD1	CASSYSTGGNQPQHF	TGTGCCAGCAGTTACTCGACAGGGGGAAATCAGCCCCAGCATTTT
TRBV5-1	many	TRBJ2-3	NA	CASSLASVDTQYF	TGCGCCAGCAGCTTGGCATCAGTAGATACGCAGTATTTT
TRBV7-2	NA	TRBJ2-3	NA	CASSLWDISTDTQYF	TGTGCCAGCAGCTTATGGGACATTAGCACAGATACGCAGTATTTT
TRBV7-3	NA	TRBJ2-2	NA	CASSIRVAGELFF	TGTGCCAGCAGCATCAGAGTCGCCGGGGAGCTGTTTTTT
TRBV29-1	many	TRBJ2-3	NA	CSVVRIGVGYF	TGCAGCGTTGTAAGAATTGGAGTAGGGTATTTT
TRBV3-1	NA	TRBJ1-1	NA	CASSPRGGFGAFF	TGTGCCAGCAGCCCAAGGGGCGGTTTTGGAGCTTTCTTT
TRBV12-3/TRBV12-4	NA	TRBJ2-1	NA	CASSLYPGESYNEQFF	TGTGCCAGCAGTTTATATCCGGGGGAGTCCTACAATGAGCAGTTCTTC
TRBV29-1	NA	TRBJ2-5	TRBD1	CSFDGQGVKTQYF	TGCAGCTTTGACGGACAGGGTGTAAAGACCCAGTACTTC
TRBV9	few	TRBJ2-3	TRBD2	CASSLSGGTADTQYF	TGTGCCAGCAGCTTATCGGGGGGAACGGCAGATACGCAGTATTTT